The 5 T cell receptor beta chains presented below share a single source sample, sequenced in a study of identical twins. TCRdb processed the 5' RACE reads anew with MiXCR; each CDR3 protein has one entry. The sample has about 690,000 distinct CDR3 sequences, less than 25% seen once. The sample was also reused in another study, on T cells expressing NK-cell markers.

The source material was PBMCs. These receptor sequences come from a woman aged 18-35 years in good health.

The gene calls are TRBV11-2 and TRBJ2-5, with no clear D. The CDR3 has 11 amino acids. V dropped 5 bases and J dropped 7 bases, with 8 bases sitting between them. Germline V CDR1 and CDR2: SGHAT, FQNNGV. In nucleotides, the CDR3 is TGTGCCAGCAGCATCCTGGGGACCCAGTACTTC. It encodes CASSILGTQYF.

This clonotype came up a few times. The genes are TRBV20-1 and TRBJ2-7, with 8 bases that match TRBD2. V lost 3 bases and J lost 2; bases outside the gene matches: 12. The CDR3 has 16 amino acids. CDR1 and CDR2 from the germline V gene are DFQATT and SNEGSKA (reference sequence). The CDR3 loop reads CSARRASGPRAYEQYF. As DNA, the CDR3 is TGCAGTGCTAGGCGGGCTAGCGGGCCACGCGCCTACGAGCAGTACTTC.

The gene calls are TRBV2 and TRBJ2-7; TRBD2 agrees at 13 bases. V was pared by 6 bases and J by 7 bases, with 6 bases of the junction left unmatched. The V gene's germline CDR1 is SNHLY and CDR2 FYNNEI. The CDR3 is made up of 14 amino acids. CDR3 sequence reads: CASRTGLAGEEQYF. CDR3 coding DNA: TGTGCCAGCAGAACCGGACTAGCGGGGGAAGAGCAGTACTTC.

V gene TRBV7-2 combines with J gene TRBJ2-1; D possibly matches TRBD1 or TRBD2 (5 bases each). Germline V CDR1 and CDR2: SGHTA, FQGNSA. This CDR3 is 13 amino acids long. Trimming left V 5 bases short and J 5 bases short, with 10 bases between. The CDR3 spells CASSTRGHNEQFF. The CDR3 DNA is TGTGCCAGCAGCACTAGGGGCCACAATGAGCAGTTCTTC.

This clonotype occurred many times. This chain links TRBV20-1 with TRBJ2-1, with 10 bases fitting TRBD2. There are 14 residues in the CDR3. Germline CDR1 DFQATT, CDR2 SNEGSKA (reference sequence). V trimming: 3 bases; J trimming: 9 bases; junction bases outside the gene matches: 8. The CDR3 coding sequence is TGCAGTGCTAGTCGGGTGGTAGCGGGGGGTGAGCAGTTCTTC. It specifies CSASRVVAGGEQFF.